The 10 T cell receptor beta chains below all came from one sample that was sequenced in a study of blood T cell repertoires in COVID-19. TCRdb keeps only in-frame clones here, not all; method: immunoSEQ multiplex PCR. The sample lists 200,000 to 300,000 clones; roughly 86% were seen once. Sequences were obtained from peripheral blood. All receptors come from a man aged 35 to 55 who had recovered from COVID-19.

This chain connects TRBV30 to TRBJ1-1; TRBD1 is a possible D gene (5 bases). The CDR3 length is 15 residues. Per the germline V gene, CDR1 is GTSNPN and CDR2 is SVGIG (reference sequence). Trimming removed 1 base from V and 2 bases from J, with 14 bases in between. In nucleotides, the CDR3 is TGTGCCTGGAGTGGGGGGGGACGGGTAAACACTGAAGCTTTCTTT. Translation gives CAWSGGGRVNTEAFF.

The genes are TRBV5-4 and TRBJ2-2; TRBD2 agrees at 12 bases. The J segment lost 0 bases and the V segment lost 9 bases, leaving 6 bases of the junction unmatched. The germline gives CDR1 SGHNT, CDR2 YYREEE (reference sequence). The CDR3 consists of 16 residues. Written as DNA, the CDR3 is TGTGCCACCAAACTAGCGGGGGGACCGAACACCGGGGAGCTGTTTTTT. It translates to CATKLAGGPNTGELFF.

The chain joins TRBV5-4 to TRBJ2-7, with TRBD2 matching over 8 bases. With V trimmed by 2 bases and J by 2 bases, 9 bases remained unmatched. The germline gives CDR1 SGHNT, CDR2 YYREEE (reference sequence). This CDR3 region has 16 residues. CDR3 in amino acids: CASSLPRGGITYEQYF. The CDR3 nucleotides read TGTGCCAGCAGCTTACCCCGGGGGGGGATAACCTACGAGCAGTACTTC.

The chain combines TRBV7-9 with TRBJ1-4; D may be TRBD1 (5 bases). Per germline, CDR1 SEHNR and CDR2 FQNEAQ (reference sequence). Trimming cost V 6 bases and J 5 bases, with 10 bases left between them. This CDR3 has 13 amino acids. The CDR3 here is CASRSGGNEKLFF. CDR3 nucleotide sequence: TGTGCCAGCAGGTCGGGGGGGAATGAAAAACTGTTTTTT.

The chain uses TRBV7-9 and TRBJ1-5, with 9 bases aligning to TRBD1. CDR3 length: 16 residues. Losses at the gene ends were 5 bases for V and 2 bases for J; bases not matched to a gene: 7. Per the germline V gene, CDR1 is SEHNR and CDR2 is FQNEAQ (reference sequence). DNA of the CDR3: TGTGCCAGCAGCGCGGGACAGGGTCGGGGCAATCAGCCCCAGCATTTT. Translating gives CASSAGQGRGNQPQHF.

This rearrangement joins TRBV4-2 to TRBJ2-3; TRBD2 matches 8 bases. V trimming: 1 base; J trimming: 1 base; junction bases outside the gene matches: 7. In germline, CDR1 is LGHNA, CDR2 YNFKEQ. CDR3 length equals 17 residues. The CDR3 DNA is TGTGCCAGCAGCCAAGCCGAGCAACTAGCGGGCACAGATACGCAGTATTTT. It specifies CASSQAEQLAGTDTQYF.

The chain is built from TRBV5-6 and TRBJ2-1, with D unclear. V was trimmed by 0 bases and J by 4 bases, leaving 14 bases between them. The CDR3 is made up of 16 amino acids. The germline CDR1 and CDR2 sequences are SGHDT and YYEEEE. The CDR3, as DNA: TGTGCCAGCAGCTTGGGGGTCAGCGTAAGGTACAATGAGCAGTTCTTC. Encoded protein: CASSLGVSVRYNEQFF.

The rearrangement links TRBV18 to TRBJ1-2, with 7 nucleotides matching TRBD1. The germline CDR1 and CDR2 sequences are KGHSH and LQKENI. This CDR3 contains 17 residues. Losses at the gene ends were 3 bases for V and 2 bases for J; bases not matched to a gene: 12. The CDR3 bases are TGTGCCAGCTCACCCAGGGAAAATCCGGGACAGAACTATGGCTACACCTTC. It codes for CASSPRENPGQNYGYTF.

This rearrangement joins TRBV4-1 to TRBJ2-1; possibly TRBD2 for D (6 bases). V lost 4 bases, J lost 8 bases, and 15 bases lay in between. This CDR3 spans 14 amino acids. Germline assignment: CDR1 MGHRA and CDR2 YSYEKL. The CDR3 here is CASSPTGSIYEQFF. The CDR3 region has the DNA TGCGCCAGCAGCCCTACCGGGAGCATCTATGAGCAGTTCTTC.

This clone was seen once. This chain links TRBV18 with TRBJ1-1, with a tentative D call TRBD1 (5 bases). CDR1 is KGHSH, CDR2 LQKENI, per germline. V was pared by 2 bases and J by 8 bases, with 9 bases between. CDR3 length: 12 residues. DNA for the CDR3: TGTGCCAGCTCACCAGTAGCAGGGGAAGCTTTCTTT. Translated, it gives CASSPVAGEAFF.